The sequence of this TCR beta chain was determined in a study of sequential checkpoint blockade in melanoma. As for the study in general: Each arm's sequence ended with maintenance nivolumab.

The V gene lost 2 bases and the J gene lost 1 base, with 6 bases spanning the gap. The germline gives CDR1 MNHEY, CDR2 SMNVEV (reference sequence). This CDR3 contains 13 residues. The treatment here: randomized to nivolumab then ipilimumab (arm A) or the reverse (arm B). Assay used: immunoSEQ multiplex PCR; TCRdb lists only in-frame clones, some missing. The sample carries roughly 30,000 clones, around nine tenths recorded once. The material sequenced was CD8+ T cells sorted from blood (inferred from file names), taken from a patient given nivolumab and ipilimumab in sequence. The clonotype was recovered from a human donor with melanoma. This chain connects TRBV27 to TRBJ2-7; D unclear. The CDR3 bases are TGTGCCAGCAGTTTACACGGTTCCTACGAGCAGTACTTC. As protein: CASSLHGSYEQYF.